The TCR beta chain under discussion was sequenced for a study of tumor and adjacent non-tumor tissue in lung cancer. At the level of the study: Histology: 11 to 13 adenocarcinoma, a couple of squamous cell carcinoma, 1 small cell lung cancer. Regarding the study as a whole: Patients with more diverse tumor TCRs had worse survival. Significantly higher TCR diversity was found in tumor than normal lung.

Losses at the gene ends were 4 bases for V and 2 bases for J; bases not matched to a gene: 7. Germline CDR1 reads SGHNT; CDR2 reads YYREEE (reference sequence). The CDR3 runs to 16 residues. This sample's RNA came from whole unsorted tissue. More than 3 cm separated this lung sample from the edge of the tumor. Worth noting for this clonotype: The antigen is not known. A much larger clone differs by one base, so this may be a read error.

The library came from three nested PCR rounds adapted from ARM-PCR protocols. TCRdb redid the calling of the multiplex PCR reads with MiXCR, one entry per CDR3 protein. The sample includes approximately 110,000 distinct CDR3 sequences, 62% seen only once; the top ten take 19%. The sequence came from a man in his sixties with non-small cell lung cancer. The J gene is TRBJ2-1, the V gene TRBV5-4; 9 bases are shared with TRBD2. Sample: distant non-tumor lung tissue. CDR3 in amino acids: CASSLSGSHAYNEQFF. CDR3 in DNA: TGTGCCAGCAGCCTTAGCGGGAGCCACGCCTACAATGAGCAGTTCTTC.